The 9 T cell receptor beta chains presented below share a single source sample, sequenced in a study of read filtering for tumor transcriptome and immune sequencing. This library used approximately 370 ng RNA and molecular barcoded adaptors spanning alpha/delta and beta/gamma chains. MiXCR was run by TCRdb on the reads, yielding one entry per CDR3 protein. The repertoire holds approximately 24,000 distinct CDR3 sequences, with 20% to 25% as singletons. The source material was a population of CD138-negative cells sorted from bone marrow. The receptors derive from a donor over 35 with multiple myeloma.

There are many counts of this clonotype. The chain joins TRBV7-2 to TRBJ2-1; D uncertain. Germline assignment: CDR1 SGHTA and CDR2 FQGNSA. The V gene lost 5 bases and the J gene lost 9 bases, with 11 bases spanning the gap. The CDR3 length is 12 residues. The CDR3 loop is CASSPHIGEQFF. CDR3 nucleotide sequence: TGTGCCAGCAGCCCCCACATCGGTGAGCAGTTCTTC.

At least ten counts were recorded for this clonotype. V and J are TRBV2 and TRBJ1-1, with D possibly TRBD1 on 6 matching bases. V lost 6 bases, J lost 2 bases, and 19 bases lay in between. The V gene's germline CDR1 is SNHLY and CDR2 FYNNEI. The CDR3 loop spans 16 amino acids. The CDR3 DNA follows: TGTGCCAGCAGCCACGGGATGGGGGGGGCAAACACTGAAGCTTTCTTT. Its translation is CASSHGMGGANTEAFF.

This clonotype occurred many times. CDR3 DNA: TGCGCCAGCAGGGAAGCGGGGCTAGAGACCCAGTACTTC. As protein: CASREAGLETQYF. The chain couples TRBV5-1 to TRBJ2-5; 7 nucleotides agree with TRBD2. Germline V gene lookup returns CDR1 SGHRS and CDR2 YFSETQ. The CDR3 spans 13 residues. The junction had 5 bases not matched to a gene; V was cut back by 5 bases and J by 4 bases.

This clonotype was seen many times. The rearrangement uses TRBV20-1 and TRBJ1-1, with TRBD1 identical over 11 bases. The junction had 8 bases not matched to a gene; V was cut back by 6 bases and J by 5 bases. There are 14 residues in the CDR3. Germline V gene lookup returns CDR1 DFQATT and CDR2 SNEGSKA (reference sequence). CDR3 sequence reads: CSAISGQGGTEAFF. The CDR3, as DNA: TGCAGTGCAATCTCGGGACAGGGGGGAACTGAAGCTTTCTTT.

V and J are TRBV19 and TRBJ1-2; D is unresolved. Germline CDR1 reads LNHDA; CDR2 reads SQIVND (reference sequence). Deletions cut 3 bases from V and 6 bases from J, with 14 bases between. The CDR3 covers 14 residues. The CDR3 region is CASSIRSPSHGYTF. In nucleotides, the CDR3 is TGTGCCAGTAGTATCCGCAGTCCTAGCCATGGCTACACCTTC.

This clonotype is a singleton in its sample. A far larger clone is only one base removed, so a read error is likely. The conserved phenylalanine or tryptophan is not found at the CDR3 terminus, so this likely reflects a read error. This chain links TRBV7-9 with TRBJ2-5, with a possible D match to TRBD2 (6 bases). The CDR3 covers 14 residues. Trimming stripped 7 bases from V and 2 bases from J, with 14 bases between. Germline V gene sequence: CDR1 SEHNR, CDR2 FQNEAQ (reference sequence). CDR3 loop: CASKEGLNQETQYS. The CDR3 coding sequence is TGTGCCAGCAAGGAGGGGTTGAATCAAGAGACCCAGTACTCC.

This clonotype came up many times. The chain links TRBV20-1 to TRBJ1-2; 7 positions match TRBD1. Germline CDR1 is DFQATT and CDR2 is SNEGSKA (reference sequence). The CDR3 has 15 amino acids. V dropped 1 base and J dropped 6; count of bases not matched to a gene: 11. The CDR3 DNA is TGCAGTGCTAGAGCACAAAGAGACAGGGCGAATGGCTACACCTTC. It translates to CSARAQRDRANGYTF.

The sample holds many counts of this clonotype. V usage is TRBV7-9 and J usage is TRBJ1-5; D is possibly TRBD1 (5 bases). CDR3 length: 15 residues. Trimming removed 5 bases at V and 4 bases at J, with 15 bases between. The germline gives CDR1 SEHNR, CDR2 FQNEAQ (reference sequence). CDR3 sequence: CASSPGETANQPQHF. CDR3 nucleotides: TGTGCCAGCAGCCCCGGGGAGACAGCTAATCAGCCCCAGCATTTT.

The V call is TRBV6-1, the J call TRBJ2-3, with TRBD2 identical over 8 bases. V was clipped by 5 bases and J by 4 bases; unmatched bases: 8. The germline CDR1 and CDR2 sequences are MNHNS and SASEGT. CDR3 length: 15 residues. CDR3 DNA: TGTGCCAGCAGTACTAGCGGCCCCTGGTCAGATACGCAGTATTTT. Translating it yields CASSTSGPWSDTQYF.